These T cell receptor beta chains were read from a single sample in a study of spatial heterogeneity in lung cancer. TCRdb recomputed calls from the 5' RACE reads with MiXCR, one row per CDR3 protein. The top ten hold approximately 40% of the sample, which has tens of thousands of distinct CDR3 sequences, around 7.7% seen once. The sequences come from PBMCs, collected at follow-up. These receptors all stem from a female donor with early-stage non-small cell lung cancer. CDR3s include the opening cysteine and the closing phenylalanine or tryptophan. Each record gives: clone size, V gene, J gene, D gene, CDR3 protein, CDR3 DNA. D genes are given only for firm matches. Size tells how often a clone was seen (once, few, many) or the class of an expanded clone, and some rows leave it out.

few	TRBV7-6	TRBJ2-7	-	CASSQRLSRGEQYF	TGTGCCAGCAGCCAGCGATTGAGTAGAGGCGAGCAGTACTTC
many	TRBV12-3/TRBV12-4	TRBJ1-1	TRBD1	CASSPPSGTGTEAFF	TGTGCCAGCAGTCCACCTTCCGGGACAGGTACTGAAGCTTTCTTT
-	TRBV29-1	TRBJ2-3	-	CSVVIWGRSTDTQYF	TGCAGCGTTGTTATTTGGGGCCGATCCACAGATACGCAGTATTTT
-	TRBV7-3	TRBJ2-7	-	CASSPSGISGYEQYF	TGTGCCAGCAGCCCCTCAGGGATAAGTGGCTACGAGCAGTACTTC
few	TRBV24-1	TRBJ2-1	-	CATSDITLRGLDNEQFF	TGTGCCACCAGTGATATAACCCTTCGGGGCTTAGACAATGAGCAGTTCTTC
few	TRBV6-6	TRBJ1-1	-	CASRMGQNTEAFF	TGTGCCAGCAGGATGGGACAGAACACTGAAGCTTTCTTT
many	TRBV20-1	TRBJ2-3	-	CSAQGGVGDTQYF	TGCAGTGCCCAAGGCGGGGTGGGGGATACGCAGTATTTT
many	TRBV11-1	TRBJ2-7	TRBD2	CASSWRGDYEQYF	TGTGCCAGCAGCTGGCGGGGGGATTACGAGCAGTACTTC
many	TRBV7-2	TRBJ2-3	TRBD1	CASSQGQGAIDTQYF	TGTGCCAGCAGCCAGGGACAGGGGGCAATAGATACGCAGTATTTT
many	TRBV7-2	TRBJ2-7	-	CASSLSPSYEQYF	TGTGCCAGCAGCTTATCGCCCTCCTACGAGCAGTACTTC
few	TRBV20-1	TRBJ1-1	-	CSARGGGGTEAFF	TGCAGTGCTAGGGGCGGAGGGGGCACTGAAGCTTTCTTT
-	TRBV6-1	TRBJ1-2	-	CASSEAGGARGYTF	TGTGCCAGCAGTGAAGCGGGAGGGGCAAGGGGCTACACCTTC
many	TRBV6-2/TRBV6-3	TRBJ1-1	TRBD1	CASTPLTGDTEAFF	TGTGCCAGCACCCCACTAACAGGGGACACTGAAGCTTTCTTT
few	TRBV12-3/TRBV12-4	TRBJ2-7	-	CASSLGGGAGYEQYF	TGTGCCAGCAGCCTAGGGGGGGGCGCCGGGTACGAGCAGTACTTC
many	TRBV5-1	TRBJ2-3	-	CASSLGVADRTDTQYF	TGCGCCAGCAGCTTGGGTGTGGCAGATCGCACAGATACGCAGTATTTT
many	TRBV7-9	TRBJ1-1	TRBD1	CALTAPKMYRGVTEAFF	TGTGCCCTCACAGCCCCTAAGATGTACAGGGGTGTCACTGAAGCTTTCTTT
many	TRBV21-1	TRBJ2-4	-	CASSNNLAKNIQYF	TGTGCCAGCAGCAACAATCTAGCCAAAAACATTCAGTACTTC
many	TRBV12-3/TRBV12-4	TRBJ2-1	-	CASSLRGGQEQFF	TGTGCCAGCAGCCTCCGGGGCGGCCAGGAGCAGTTCTTC
many	TRBV6-6	TRBJ2-5	-	CASSYNSRTAAGKTQYF	TGTGCCAGCAGTTACAACTCCAGGACAGCGGCCGGGAAGACCCAGTACTTC
few	TRBV2	TRBJ2-1	-	CASSPGVLEQFF	TGTGCCAGCAGTCCAGGGGTTCTAGAGCAGTTCTTC
many	TRBV24-1	TRBJ2-1	TRBD2	CATSDSAGGPGNEQFF	TGTGCCACCAGTGATTCCGCGGGGGGGCCGGGGAATGAGCAGTTCTTC
many	TRBV18	TRBJ1-3	-	CASSPPGDFSSGNTIYF	TGTGCCAGCTCACCACCGGGGGACTTCTCCTCTGGAAACACCATATATTTT
-	TRBV12-3/TRBV12-4	TRBJ2-4	-	CASSSRLAKNIQYF	TGTGCCAGCAGCTCCCGGCTAGCCAAAAACATTCAGTACTTC
many	TRBV7-3	TRBJ2-2	TRBD1	CASSLTGDRATGELFF	TGTGCCAGCAGCTTAACGGGGGACAGGGCCACCGGGGAGCTGTTTTTT
many	TRBV20-1	TRBJ2-3	-	CSARGDQGQDTQYF	TGCAGTGCTAGGGGTGATCAGGGTCAAGATACGCAGTATTTT
many	TRBV19	TRBJ2-2	TRBD2	CASISRERGAATGELFF	TGTGCCAGTATATCCCGGGAGCGGGGGGCCGCCACCGGGGAGCTGTTTTTT
many	TRBV6-1	TRBJ1-5	-	CASSEGSFINQPQHF	TGTGCCAGCAGTGAGGGCAGCTTCATTAATCAGCCCCAGCATTTT
-	TRBV6-6	TRBJ1-1	TRBD1	CASTQGQGKAFF	TGTGCCAGCACCCAAGGACAGGGAAAAGCTTTCTTT
many	TRBV5-1	TRBJ2-7	-	CASSFGAGSSEQYF	TGCGCCAGCAGCTTTGGGGCAGGGAGTAGCGAGCAGTACTTC
many	TRBV29-1	TRBJ2-6	TRBD1	CSVLTGGVAGANVLTF	TGCAGCGTGTTGACAGGGGGAGTTGCTGGGGCCAACGTCCTGACTTTC
-	TRBV4-2	TRBJ2-7	-	CASSQEGARYEQYF	TGTGCCAGCAGCCAAGAGGGGGCGCGTTACGAGCAGTACTTC
few	TRBV3-1	TRBJ2-5	TRBD2	CASSLASGGQETQYF	TGTGCCAGCAGCCTGGCTAGCGGGGGGCAAGAGACCCAGTACTTC
-	TRBV5-1	TRBJ1-4	-	CASSPLATNEKLFF	TGCGCCAGCAGCCCCCTAGCAACTAATGAAAAACTGTTTTTT
-	TRBV9	TRBJ2-3	-	CASSVTPSTDTQYF	TGTGCCAGCAGCGTAACTCCTAGCACAGATACGCAGTATTTT
many	TRBV5-1	TRBJ1-2	-	CASSLAATYGYTF	TGCGCCAGCAGCTTGGCTGCAACCTATGGCTACACCTTC
few	TRBV12-3/TRBV12-4	TRBJ2-6	TRBD1	CASRPQGLGANVLTF	TGTGCCAGCAGACCACAGGGGCTCGGGGCCAACGTCCTGACTTTC
many	TRBV4-1	TRBJ2-7	TRBD1	CASSQEAGGSYEQYF	TGCGCCAGCAGCCAAGAGGCAGGGGGCTCCTACGAGCAGTACTTC
once	TRBV3-1	TRBJ2-3	-	CASSQFLLGDTQYF	TGTGCCAGCAGCCAGTTTCTCTTAGGAGATACGCAGTATTTT
-	TRBV28	TRBJ1-2	-	CASVPPGGWGGYTF	TGTGCCAGCGTGCCCCCCGGGGGCTGGGGTGGCTACACCTTC
many	TRBV6-2/TRBV6-3	TRBJ1-1	-	CASSYWSREAAFF	TGTGCCAGCAGTTACTGGTCTCGGGAGGCAGCTTTCTTT
many	TRBV5-6	TRBJ1-2	TRBD1	CASRSRTGAYGYTF	TGTGCCAGCAGGAGCAGGACAGGGGCCTATGGCTACACCTTC
many	TRBV10-3	TRBJ1-2	TRBD1	CAITQEQGVGYTF	TGTGCCATCACCCAGGAACAGGGGGTTGGCTACACCTTC
many	TRBV7-2	TRBJ2-1	TRBD1	CASSFSGTGGYNEQFF	TGTGCCAGCAGCTTTTCCGGGACAGGGGGATACAATGAGCAGTTCTTC
-	TRBV20-1	TRBJ1-2	-	CSARGRGRGTNYGYTF	TGCAGTGCTAGAGGCAGGGGCCGAGGGACTAACTATGGCTACACCTTC
many	TRBV5-5	TRBJ1-3	-	CASSLWGGSSGNTIYF	TGTGCCAGCAGCTTGTGGGGAGGGAGCTCTGGAAACACCATATATTTT
many	TRBV7-7	TRBJ1-1	TRBD1	CASSYIPRDSLNTEAFF	TGTGCTAGCAGCTACATCCCCAGGGACAGCTTGAACACTGAAGCTTTCTTT
-	TRBV19	TRBJ2-5	-	CASSERETQYF	TGTGCCAGTAGTGAGCGAGAGACCCAGTACTTC
many	TRBV5-1	TRBJ2-7	TRBD1	CASSFGQAVGDEQYF	TGCGCCAGCAGCTTTGGACAGGCTGTAGGCGACGAGCAGTACTTC
few	TRBV5-1	TRBJ1-2	-	CASSLDRDNYGYTF	TGCGCCAGCAGCTTGGACAGGGATAACTATGGCTACACCTTC
few	TRBV3-1	TRBJ2-3	-	CASTQTGGRRDTQYF	TGTGCCAGCACCCAAACCGGGGGGCGGCGCGATACGCAGTATTTT
-	TRBV3-1	TRBJ2-3	TRBD2	CASSQRGGKSTDTQYF	TGTGCCAGCAGCCAACGGGGGGGCAAAAGCACAGATACGCAGTATTTT
-	TRBV3-1	TRBJ2-3	-	CASSDRGPGTQYF	TGTGCCAGCAGCGATCGGGGGCCAGGTACGCAGTATTTT
many	TRBV6-5	TRBJ2-7	-	CASSYSKGLHEQYF	TGTGCCAGCAGTTACTCGAAAGGACTTCACGAGCAGTACTTC
many	TRBV7-8	TRBJ1-2	TRBD1	CASSLVPGQGREVGYTF	TGTGCCAGCAGCCTAGTACCGGGACAGGGACGAGAGGTTGGCTACACCTTC
many	TRBV5-5	TRBJ1-1	-	CASSYRWAGNEAFF	TGTGCCAGCAGCTACCGCTGGGCAGGGAATGAAGCTTTCTTT
many	TRBV29-1	TRBJ1-2	-	CSAMTGYGYTF	TGCAGCGCGATGACAGGCTATGGCTACACCTTC
many	TRBV27	TRBJ2-2	-	CASSRSAGELFF	TGTGCCAGCAGTCGGTCTGCCGGGGAGCTGTTTTTT